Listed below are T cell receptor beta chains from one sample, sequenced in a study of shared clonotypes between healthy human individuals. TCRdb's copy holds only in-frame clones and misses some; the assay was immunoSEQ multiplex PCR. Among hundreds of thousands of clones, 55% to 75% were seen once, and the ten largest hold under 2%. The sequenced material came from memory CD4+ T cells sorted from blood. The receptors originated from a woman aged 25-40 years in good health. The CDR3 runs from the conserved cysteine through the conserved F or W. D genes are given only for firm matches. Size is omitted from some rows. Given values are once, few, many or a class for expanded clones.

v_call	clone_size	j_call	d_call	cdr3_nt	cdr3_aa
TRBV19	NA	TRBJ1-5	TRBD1	TGTGCCAGTAGTCCTGATCTGGACAGGGGGCTAAGCAATCAGCCCCAGCATTTT	CASSPDLDRGLSNQPQHF
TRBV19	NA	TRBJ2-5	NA	TGTGCCAGTAGCACTTCAGGGCACGGGGGACGAGAGACCCAGTACTTC	CASSTSGHGGRETQYF
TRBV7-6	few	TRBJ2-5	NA	TGTGCCAGCAGCCGCCAGGTTGCAGAGACCCAGTACTTC	CASSRQVAETQYF
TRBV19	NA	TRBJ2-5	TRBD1	TGTGCCAGTAGTCCCACCGTCTACAGGGGCCAAGAGACCCAGTACTTC	CASSPTVYRGQETQYF
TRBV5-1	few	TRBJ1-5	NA	TGCGCCAGCAGCCCGCCTCAGCCCCAGCATTTT	CASSPPQPQHF
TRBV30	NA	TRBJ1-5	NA	TGTGCCTACAAGCCCGGGGGGAATCAGCCCCAGCATTTT	CAYKPGGNQPQHF
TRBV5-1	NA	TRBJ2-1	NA	TGCGCCAGCAGCTTGGGCAGCTACAATGAGCAGTTCTTC	CASSLGSYNEQFF
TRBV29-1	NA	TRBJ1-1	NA	TGCAGCGCCGCAACGTCGGACACTGAAGCTTTCTTT	CSAATSDTEAFF
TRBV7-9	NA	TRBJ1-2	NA	TGTGCCAGCAGCTTCGGATCCGGCGCTCTCTATGGCTACACCTTC	CASSFGSGALYGYTF
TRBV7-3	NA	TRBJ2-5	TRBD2	TGTGCCAGCAGCTTAGGGGGACTAGCGGGAGGAGAGACCCAGTACTTC	CASSLGGLAGGETQYF
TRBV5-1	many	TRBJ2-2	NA	TGCGCCAGCAAAGTTCAGGGAAACACCGGGGAGCTGTTTTTT	CASKVQGNTGELFF